Below, one T cell receptor beta chain is given with its context. This entry comes from a study of CD8 T cells in ankylosing spondylitis. TCRdb passed the 5' RACE reads through MiXCR, listing each CDR3 protein once. Among 150,000 to 200,000 distinct CDR3 sequences listed, approximately 20% were seen once. The length of the CDR3 is 15 residues. Germline V CDR1 and CDR2: MNHNS, SASEGT. V was cut by 7 bases and J by 2 bases, with 12 bases left in between. The material sequenced was blood, either unsorted or a sorted T cell fraction (not recorded which). This chain connects TRBV6-1 to TRBJ2-6; possibly TRBD1 for D (6 bases). The TCR comes from a male donor with ankylosing spondylitis or in good health (not recorded which). The DNA for the CDR3 is TGTGCCAGCAAAGTCGCAGGGGCTGGGGCCAACGTCCTGACTTTC. Its translation: CASKVAGAGANVLTF.